This is a list of T cell receptor beta chains from one sample in a study of OX40 agonist ivuxolimab in advanced cancers. The assay was immunoSEQ multiplex PCR, and TCRdb's table has in-frame clones only and misses some. There are around 72,000 clones in the sample; around 84% occur only once, and about a sixth lies in the top ten. The sample consisted of CD4+ or CD8+ T cells sorted from blood, taken in a trial of the OX40 agonist ivuxolimab. The source of these receptors is an adult with an advanced solid tumor such as melanoma, head and neck, liver or kidney cancer. CDR3s include the opening cysteine and the closing phenylalanine or tryptophan. The D gene is left open where the match is weak. The size field is filled for only some rows; it gives once, few, many or a size class.

v_gene	abundance	j_gene	d_gene	CDR3nt	CDR3aa
TRBV6-5	.	TRBJ1-1	.	TGTGCCAGCAGTGAAGGAGGACTGAACACTGAAGCTTTCTTT	CASSEGGLNTEAFF
TRBV2	.	TRBJ2-3	.	TGTGCCAGCAGTGAAGCGCGGGGGCCTAGCACAGATACGCAGTATTTT	CASSEARGPSTDTQYF
TRBV6-1	.	TRBJ2-7	.	TGTGCCAGCAGTGCGCCCCGGGACGGAACCTACGAGCAGTACTTC	CASSAPRDGTYEQYF
TRBV5-4	.	TRBJ1-1	.	TGTGCCAGCAGCCCGCGGACGGGAGAAACTGAAGCTTTCTTT	CASSPRTGETEAFF
TRBV6-6	.	TRBJ2-7	.	TGTGCCAGCACCCTGACCGGGACTGCCTACGAGCAGTACTTC	CASTLTGTAYEQYF
TRBV21-1	.	TRBJ2-1	.	TGTGCCAGCAGCAAGAGGCGACTAGCGAAAATATATGAGCAGTTCTTC	CASSKRRLAKIYEQFF
TRBV27	.	TRBJ2-7	TRBD2	TGTGCCAGCAGTTTTTACGGGAGGGGTTACGAGCAGTACTTC	CASSFYGRGYEQYF
TRBV6-4	.	TRBJ2-1	.	TGTGCCAGCAGTGACTCGGGGAGCTCCTACAATGAGCAGTTCTTC	CASSDSGSSYNEQFF
TRBV6-1	.	TRBJ2-1	.	TGTGCCAGCAGTGCAAGTGGGAGGCGGAATGAGCAGTTCTTC	CASSASGRRNEQFF
TRBV9	.	TRBJ2-1	TRBD2	TGTGCCAGCAGCGAGGGGAGCGGGGACAATGAGCAGTTCTTC	CASSEGSGDNEQFF
TRBV2	.	TRBJ2-6	.	TGTGCCAGCAGTCGAAGAGGGTTCTCTGGGGCCAACGTCCTGACTTTC	CASSRRGFSGANVLTF
TRBV5-6	.	TRBJ2-7	TRBD2	TGTGCCAGCAGCTTGGGGGCGGGAGCAGCTGAGCAGTACTTC	CASSLGAGAAEQYF
TRBV2	few	TRBJ1-5	TRBD1	TGTGCCAGCCAAAGGACAGGGCTTAGCAATCAGCCCCAGCATTTT	CASQRTGLSNQPQHF
TRBV28	.	TRBJ1-1	.	TGTGCCAGCAGTTTAATCGGGGGGACGAACACTGAAGCTTTCTTT	CASSLIGGTNTEAFF
TRBV29-1	.	TRBJ1-1	.	TGCAGCGTTGTTCCGGGAACTGAAGCTTTCTTT	CSVVPGTEAFF
TRBV7-2	.	TRBJ1-2	.	TGTGCCAGCAGCTTATATGCCGACCCCCTGGTTTACACCTTC	CASSLYADPLVYTF
TRBV19	few	TRBJ2-1	TRBD1	TGTGCCAGTAGTACGGGACAGAACAATGAGCAGTTCTTC	CASSTGQNNEQFF
TRBV19	.	TRBJ2-5	.	TGTGCCAGTAGTATATCGGGAAGGGAGACCCAGTACTTC	CASSISGRETQYF
TRBV7-2	.	TRBJ2-7	.	TGTGCCAGCAGCTTAGGTAGCAAAGGGACCTACGAGCAGTACTTC	CASSLGSKGTYEQYF
TRBV6-1	.	TRBJ2-7	.	TGTGCCAGCACCCACGGGGTAGCCTACGAGCAGTACTTC	CASTHGVAYEQYF
TRBV29-1	.	TRBJ2-1	TRBD2	TGCAGCGTCAGAGCGGGAGGGCCTGGCAATGAGCAGTTCTTC	CSVRAGGPGNEQFF
TRBV4-2	.	TRBJ1-3	.	TGTGCCAGCAGCCTGGCCCCCTACAGAAGCTCTGGAAACACCATATATTTT	CASSLAPYRSSGNTIYF
TRBV27	.	TRBJ2-7	.	TGTGCCAGCCGTGGGGCCGACTACGAGCAGTACTTC	CASRGADYEQYF
TRBV25-1	.	TRBJ1-2	.	TGTGCCAGCAGTGCATACGGTGGGGCTGAGGCAACTGGCTACACCTTC	CASSAYGGAEATGYTF
TRBV5-6	few	TRBJ2-7	TRBD2	TGTGCCAGCAGCAACCCAATAGCGGGAGGGCCGATCGAGCAGTACTTC	CASSNPIAGGPIEQYF
TRBV7-6	few	TRBJ1-5	.	TGTGCCAGCAGCTTTCCCAATCAGCCCCAGCATTTT	CASSFPNQPQHF
TRBV18	once	TRBJ1-1	.	TGTGCCAGCTCGAACCAGGGGGAAGCTTTCTTT	CASSNQGEAFF
TRBV5-6	.	TRBJ2-1	TRBD2	TGTGCCAGCAGCTCCTCGTTTAGCGGGAGGGACAATGAGCAGTTCTTC	CASSSSFSGRDNEQFF
TRBV10-3	.	TRBJ2-3	.	TGTGCCATCAGAACAGAACTCCAGACAGATACGCAGTATTTT	CAIRTELQTDTQYF
TRBV28	.	TRBJ1-1	TRBD1	TGTGCCAGCAGTTTAAGGCGACAGGGGAGGACTGAAGCTTTCTTT	CASSLRRQGRTEAFF
TRBV5-1	.	TRBJ1-6	TRBD1	TGCGCCAGCAGCTCCCTCTATGGGACAGAGGAAAAGAGAAATTCACCCCTCCACTTT	CASSSLYGTEEKRNSPLHF
TRBV5-1	.	TRBJ2-3	TRBD2	TGCGCCAGCAGCTTGGTAGCGGGAGATGGCACAGATACGCAGTATTTT	CASSLVAGDGTDTQYF
TRBV6-6	.	TRBJ1-4	.	TGTGCCAGCAGGCAAGGGCGTATGGGAAAACTGTTTTTT	CASRQGRMGKLFF
TRBV2	.	TRBJ1-4	.	TGTGCCAGCAGCCGCAACCCGGGTCAACAGTATGAAAAACTGTTTTTT	CASSRNPGQQYEKLFF
TRBV2	.	TRBJ1-5	.	TGTGCCAGCAGTGTTGCCGGGGGCGAGCAGCCCCAGCATTTT	CASSVAGGEQPQHF
TRBV10-1	.	TRBJ1-2	.	TGCGCCAGCAGTGCAAGTGCGGGCCTCGGCTACACCTTC	CASSASAGLGYTF
TRBV15	.	TRBJ2-5	TRBD1	TGTGCCACCAGCATACAGGGGATGCAAGAGACCCAGTACTTC	CATSIQGMQETQYF
TRBV19	.	TRBJ1-5	.	TGTGCCAGTAGGATAACCTGGCAGGCCCGGCAGCCCCAGCATTTT	CASRITWQARQPQHF
TRBV7-2	once	TRBJ1-1	.	TGTGCCAGCAGCTTAGTACCAGGGATGAACACTGAAGCTTTCTTT	CASSLVPGMNTEAFF
TRBV5-1	.	TRBJ2-2	.	TGCGCCAGCAGCGCACTACAGGGGAACACCGGGGAGCTGTTTTTT	CASSALQGNTGELFF
TRBV5-1	.	TRBJ2-3	TRBD1	TGCGCCAGCAGCTTGGAGGGACAGCCTAGCACAGATACGCAGTATTTT	CASSLEGQPSTDTQYF
TRBV6-1	.	TRBJ2-2	.	TGTGCCAGCCTTAAATTCACCGGGGAGCTGTTTTTT	CASLKFTGELFF
TRBV28	few	TRBJ1-1	TRBD1	TGTGCCAGCAGTATACGACAGGGGGCGCGCACTGAAGCTTTCTTT	CASSIRQGARTEAFF
TRBV28	.	TRBJ1-2	.	TGTGCCAGCAGAGAAGGGATAGCTTCCTATGGCTACACCTTC	CASREGIASYGYTF
TRBV18	once	TRBJ2-5	TRBD2	TGTGCCAGCTCATCTCTAGCGGGAGCGGGCGAGACCCAGTACTTC	CASSSLAGAGETQYF